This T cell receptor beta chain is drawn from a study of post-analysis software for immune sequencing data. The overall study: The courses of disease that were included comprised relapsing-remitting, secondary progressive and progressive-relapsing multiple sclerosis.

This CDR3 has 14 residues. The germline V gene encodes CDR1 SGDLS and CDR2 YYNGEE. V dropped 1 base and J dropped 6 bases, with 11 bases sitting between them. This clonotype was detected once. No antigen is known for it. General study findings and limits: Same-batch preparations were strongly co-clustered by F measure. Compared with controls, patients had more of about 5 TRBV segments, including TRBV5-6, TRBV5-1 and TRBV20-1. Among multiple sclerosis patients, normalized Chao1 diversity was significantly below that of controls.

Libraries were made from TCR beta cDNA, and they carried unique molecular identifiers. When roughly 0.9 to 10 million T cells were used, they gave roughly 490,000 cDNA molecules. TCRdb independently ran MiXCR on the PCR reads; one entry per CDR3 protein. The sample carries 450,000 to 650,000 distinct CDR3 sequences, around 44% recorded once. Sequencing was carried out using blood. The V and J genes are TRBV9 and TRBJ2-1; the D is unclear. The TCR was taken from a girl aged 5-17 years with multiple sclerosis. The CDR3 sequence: CASSVWQSSNEQFF. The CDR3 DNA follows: TGTGCCAGCAGCGTATGGCAGAGTAGCAATGAGCAGTTCTTC.